The 16 T cell receptor beta chains below were found in one sample sequenced in a study of blood T cell repertoires in COVID-19. Sequenced by immunoSEQ multiplex PCR; TCRdb stores in-frame clones only, minus some. The sample includes about 170,000 clones, approximately 79% of them seen just once. The sequencing input was peripheral blood. These receptor sequences come from a woman aged 40 to 50 with COVID-19, enrolled during active disease.

The chain recombines TRBV28 with TRBJ1-1; no clear D. The V and J ends lost 6 bases and 3 bases respectively, with 17 bases between them. Germline-derived CDR1 and CDR2 are MDHEN and SYDVKM. The CDR3 has 15 residues. The CDR3 spells CASSAWGGLYTEAFF. The CDR3 region has the DNA TGTGCCAGCAGCGCCTGGGGAGGGTTGTACACTGAAGCTTTCTTT.

The V and J genes are TRBV13 and TRBJ1-1, with a tentative D call TRBD1 (5 bases). The CDR3 is 14 amino acids. Germline-derived CDR1 and CDR2 are PRHDT and FYEKMQ (reference sequence). V was pared by 5 bases and J by 11 bases, with 21 bases between. The DNA for the CDR3 is TGTGCCAGCAGCCCTAGTCAGGGATTCTTCCGGGCTTTCTTT. It is translated as CASSPSQGFFRAFF.

Only a few counts were recorded for this clone. The chain uses TRBV18 and TRBJ2-4, with D unresolved. Looked up from germline, CDR1 is KGHSH and CDR2 is LQKENI. With 3 bases removed from V and 1 base from J, the gap between germline ends came to 16 bases. This CDR3 region has 17 residues. The CDR3 nucleotides are TGTGCCAGCTCACCTTCCCTGCCAGGAATGGCCAAAAACATTCAGTACTTC. Encoded protein: CASSPSLPGMAKNIQYF.

The chain employs TRBV30 and TRBJ1-2; 7 positions agree with TRBD1. Germline values: CDR1 GTSNPN, CDR2 SVGIG (reference sequence). V lost 7 bases and J lost 5; bases outside the gene matches: 13. The CDR3 contains 14 residues. CDR3 coding DNA: TGTGCCTACACCAGAAACAGGGGTGAATATGGCTACACCTTC. Encoded protein: CAYTRNRGEYGYTF.

The V and J genes are TRBV6-2 or TRBV6-3 and TRBJ1-1; perhaps TRBD1 as D (5 bases). Germline V gene sequence: CDR1 MNHEY, CDR2 SVGEGT. Trimming took 6 bases from V and 0 from J, leaving 17 bases between them. The CDR3 loop spans 16 amino acids. CDR3 loop: CASSLRPRQLNTEAFF. DNA for the CDR3: TGTGCCAGCAGCCTCCGACCGCGACAGTTGAACACTGAAGCTTTCTTT.

The rearrangement links TRBV29-1 to TRBJ2-1; TRBD2 aligns across 10 bases. The ends lost 5 bases at V and 5 bases at J; junction bases unmatched: 18. The CDR3 runs to 18 residues. From germline, CDR1 is SQVTM and CDR2 ANQGSEA. DNA for the CDR3: TGCAGCGTTCGTGGGGATGCGAAGCGGGGGGGAAACCACAATGAGCAGTTCTTC. This gives the protein CSVRGDAKRGGNHNEQFF.

This clone has just a few counts. This chain connects TRBV6-1 to TRBJ1-2, with TRBD1 identical over 10 bases. This CDR3 is 14 amino acids long. The germline V gene has CDR1 MNHNS and CDR2 SASEGT. V was pared by 3 bases and J by 5 bases, with 3 bases of the junction left unmatched. CDR3 sequence (DNA): TGTGCCAGCAGTGACGGGACAGGGGAGTATGGCTACACCTTC. This translates into CASSDGTGEYGYTF.

J is TRBJ2-1 and V is TRBV6-6; D perhaps matches TRBD1 (5 bases). CDR1 is MNHNY, CDR2 SVGAGI, per germline (reference sequence). The CDR3 length is 14 residues. V lost 2 bases and J 3 bases, leaving 8 bases between the germline ends. CDR3 protein: CASSYETDYNEQFF. The CDR3 coding sequence is TGTGCCAGCAGTTACGAGACAGACTACAATGAGCAGTTCTTC.

V is TRBV5-1 and J is TRBJ1-3; D unclear. This CDR3 has 13 residues. The V and J ends lost 0 bases and 8 bases respectively, with 9 bases between them. Germline values: CDR1 SGHRS, CDR2 YFSETQ. The CDR3 nucleotides read TGCGCCAGCAGCTTGGGGCAGATGGACACCATATATTTT. Its protein product is CASSLGQMDTIYF.

V and J are TRBV5-4 and TRBJ1-1; TRBD1 matches 7 bases. With 3 bases clipped from V and 1 base from J, the junction kept 6 bases outside the gene matches. Germline CDR1 is SGHNT and CDR2 is YYREEE (reference sequence). The CDR3 is made up of 15 amino acids. CDR3 sequence reads: CASSYSGTANTEAFF. CDR3 sequence (DNA): TGTGCCAGCAGCTACTCCGGGACAGCGAACACTGAAGCTTTCTTT. Complete variable domain (other parts from reference TRBV5-4 and TRBJ1-1): ETGVTQSPTHLIKTRGQQVTLRCSSQSGHNTVSWYQQALGQGPQFIFQYYREEENGRGNFPPRFSGLQFPNYSSELNVNALELDDSALYLCASSYSGTANTEAFFGQGTRLTVV.

The gene calls are TRBV9 and TRBJ2-1, with TRBD2 matching 9 bases. CDR1 and CDR2 from the germline V gene are SGDLS and YYNGEE. The ends lost 0 bases at V and 0 bases at J; junction bases unmatched: 10. There are 19 residues in the CDR3. This chain's CDR3 is CASSVGGAGGPSSYNEQFF. CDR3 in DNA: TGTGCCAGCAGCGTAGGAGGTGCGGGAGGGCCTAGCTCCTACAATGAGCAGTTCTTC.

This clone was detected once. This chain uses TRBV28 with TRBJ2-7, with TRBD2 matching over 7 bases. The CDR3 sequence is 13 residues long. Germline CDR1 and CDR2: MDHEN and SYDVKM. The J segment lost 4 bases and the V segment lost 3 bases, leaving 3 bases of the junction unmatched. CDR3 amino acids: CASSFPGGYEQYF. Here the CDR3 DNA reads TGTGCCAGCAGTTTCCCCGGGGGGTACGAGCAGTACTTC.

V usage is TRBV30 and J usage is TRBJ2-2; TRBD2 aligns across 7 bases. Germline V gene lookup returns CDR1 GTSNPN and CDR2 SVGIG (reference sequence). The CDR3 runs to 15 residues. V lost 3 bases and J lost 4; bases outside the gene matches: 8. The CDR3 nucleotides are TGTGCCTGGAGCGGACTAGTTCGGGTCACCGGGGAGCTGTTTTTT. Amino acid sequence: CAWSGLVRVTGELFF.

The chain uses TRBV19 and TRBJ2-5; possibly TRBD2 for D (5 bases). Germline CDR1 is LNHDA and CDR2 is SQIVND (reference sequence). The CDR3 length is 12 residues. V was pared by 3 bases and J by 10 bases, with 12 bases between. The CDR3 DNA reads TGTGCCAGTAGTATTTCCGGAGGTGGCCAGTACTTC. It yields the protein CASSISGGGQYF.

The table lists this clone with a count of one. The chain recombines TRBV4-1 with TRBJ1-2; maybe TRBD1 (6 bases). The germline V gene has CDR1 MGHRA and CDR2 YSYEKL. CDR3 length equals 14 residues. The V end lost 5 bases, the J end lost 4 bases, and 14 bases lay between the germline ends. CDR3 amino acids: CASSLETGLYGYTF. The CDR3, as DNA: TGCGCCAGCAGCTTAGAAACAGGGCTCTATGGCTACACCTTC.

V and J are TRBV5-6 and TRBJ1-1; TRBD1 is a possible D gene (5 bases). This CDR3 comprises 14 residues. Germline-derived CDR1 and CDR2 are SGHDT and YYEEEE. V lost 2 bases, J lost 10 bases, and 18 bases lay in between. In DNA form, the CDR3 reads TGTGCCAGCAGCTTCGGGCAGGGTATTATCGGAGCTTTCTTT. The encoded protein is CASSFGQGIIGAFF.